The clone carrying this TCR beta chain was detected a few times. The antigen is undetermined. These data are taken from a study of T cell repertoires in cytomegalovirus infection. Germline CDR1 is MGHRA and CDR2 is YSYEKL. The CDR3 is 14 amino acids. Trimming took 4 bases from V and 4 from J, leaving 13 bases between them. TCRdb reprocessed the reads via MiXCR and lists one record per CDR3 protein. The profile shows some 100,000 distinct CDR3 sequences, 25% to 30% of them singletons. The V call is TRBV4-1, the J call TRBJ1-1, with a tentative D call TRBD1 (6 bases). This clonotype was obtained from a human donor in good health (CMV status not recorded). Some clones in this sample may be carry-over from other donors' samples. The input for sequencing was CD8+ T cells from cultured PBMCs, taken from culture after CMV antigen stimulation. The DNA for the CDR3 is TGCGCCAGCAGCCTTTGGGGGCGCGGCACTGAAGCTTTCTTT. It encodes CASSLWGRGTEAFF.